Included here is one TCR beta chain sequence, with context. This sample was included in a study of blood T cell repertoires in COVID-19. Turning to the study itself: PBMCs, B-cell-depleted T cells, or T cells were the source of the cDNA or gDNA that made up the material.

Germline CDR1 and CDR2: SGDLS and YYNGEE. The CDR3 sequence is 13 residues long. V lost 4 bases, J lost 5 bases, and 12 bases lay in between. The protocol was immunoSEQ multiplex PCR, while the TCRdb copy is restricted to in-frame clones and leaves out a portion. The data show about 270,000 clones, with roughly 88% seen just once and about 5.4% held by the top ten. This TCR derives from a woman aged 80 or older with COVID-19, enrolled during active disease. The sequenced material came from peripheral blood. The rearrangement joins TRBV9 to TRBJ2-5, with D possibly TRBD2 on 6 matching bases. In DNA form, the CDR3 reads TGTGCCAGCAGCCCGGGACTGTGGGAGACCCAGTACTTC. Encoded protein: CASSPGLWETQYF.